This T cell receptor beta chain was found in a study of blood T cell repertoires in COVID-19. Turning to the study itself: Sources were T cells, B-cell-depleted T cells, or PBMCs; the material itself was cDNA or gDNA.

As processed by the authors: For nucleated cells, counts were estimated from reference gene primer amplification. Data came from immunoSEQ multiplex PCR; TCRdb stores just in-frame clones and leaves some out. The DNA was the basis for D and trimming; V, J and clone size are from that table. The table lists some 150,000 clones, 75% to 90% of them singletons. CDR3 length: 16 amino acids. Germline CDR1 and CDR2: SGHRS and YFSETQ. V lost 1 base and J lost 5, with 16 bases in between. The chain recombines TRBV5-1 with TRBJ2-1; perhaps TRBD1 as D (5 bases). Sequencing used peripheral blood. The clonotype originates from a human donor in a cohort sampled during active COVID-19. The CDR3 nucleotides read TGCGCCAGCAGCTTGCGGCAGGGTAACAAAAACAATGAGCAGTTCTTC. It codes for CASSLRQGNKNNEQFF.